This T cell receptor beta chain originates from a study of neurological immune-mediated disorders. This clonotype is medium-sized (0.01 to 0.1%) in the sample. The CDR3 is 15 residues long. CDR1 is DFQATT and CDR2 is SNEGSKA in the germline V gene (reference sequence). V was pared by 0 bases and J by 0 bases, with 9 bases between. Healthy controls comprised blood bank volunteers in Maryland, USA. Sorted libraries came from around 990,000 CD4+ or CD8+ T cells. TCRdb ran MiXCR on the 5' RACE reads and lists one entry per CDR3 protein. The sample records fewer than 20,000 distinct CDR3 sequences, approximately 3.7% being singletons.

The V and J genes are TRBV20-1 and TRBJ2-1; D gene unclear. The specimen sequenced was CD8+ T cells from blood. The sequence derives from a middle-aged woman in good health. DNA of the CDR3: TGCAGTGCTAGAGATAACAAGTACTCCTACAATGAGCAGTTCTTC. Translated: CSARDNKYSYNEQFF.